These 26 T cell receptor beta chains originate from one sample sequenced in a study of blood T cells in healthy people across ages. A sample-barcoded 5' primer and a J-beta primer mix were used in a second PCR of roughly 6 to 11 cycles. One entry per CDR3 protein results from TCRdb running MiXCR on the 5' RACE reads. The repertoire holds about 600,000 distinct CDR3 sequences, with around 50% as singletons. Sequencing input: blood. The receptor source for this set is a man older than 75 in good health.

The CDR3 coding sequence is TGTGCCAGCAGCTTAGGCGGTGCGGAGTACGAGCAGTACTTC. Protein product: CASSLGGAEYEQYF. The chain has TRBV13 and TRBJ2-7; D is unresolved. From germline, CDR1 is PRHDT and CDR2 FYEKMQ (reference sequence). The CDR3 has 14 amino acids. Trimming took 0 bases from V and 4 from J, leaving 10 bases between them.

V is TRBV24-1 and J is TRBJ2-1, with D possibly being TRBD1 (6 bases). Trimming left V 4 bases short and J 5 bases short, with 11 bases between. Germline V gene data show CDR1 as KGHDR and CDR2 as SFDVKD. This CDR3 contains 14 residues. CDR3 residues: CATSDMGHDNEQFF. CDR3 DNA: TGTGCCACCAGTGACATGGGACACGACAATGAGCAGTTCTTC.

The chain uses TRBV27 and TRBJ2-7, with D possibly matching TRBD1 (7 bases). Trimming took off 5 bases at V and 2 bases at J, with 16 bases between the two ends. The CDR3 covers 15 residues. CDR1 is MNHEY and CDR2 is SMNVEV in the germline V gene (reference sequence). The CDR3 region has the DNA TGTGCCAGCAGTCGTCAGGGGGGACATCCCTACGAGCAGTACTTC. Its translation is CASSRQGGHPYEQYF.

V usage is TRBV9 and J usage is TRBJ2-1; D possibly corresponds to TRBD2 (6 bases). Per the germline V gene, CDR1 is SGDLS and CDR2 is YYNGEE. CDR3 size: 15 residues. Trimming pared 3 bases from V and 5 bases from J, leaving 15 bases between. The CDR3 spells CASSGGRITDNEQFF. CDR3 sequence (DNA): TGTGCCAGCAGCGGGGGGAGGATTACCGACAATGAGCAGTTCTTC.

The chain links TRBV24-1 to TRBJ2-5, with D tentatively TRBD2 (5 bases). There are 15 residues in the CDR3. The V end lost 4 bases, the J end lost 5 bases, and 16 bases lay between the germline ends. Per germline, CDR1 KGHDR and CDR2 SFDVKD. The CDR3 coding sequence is TGTGCCACCAGTGACCCGACTACTATAGTCGAGACCCAGTACTTC. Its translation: CATSDPTTIVETQYF.

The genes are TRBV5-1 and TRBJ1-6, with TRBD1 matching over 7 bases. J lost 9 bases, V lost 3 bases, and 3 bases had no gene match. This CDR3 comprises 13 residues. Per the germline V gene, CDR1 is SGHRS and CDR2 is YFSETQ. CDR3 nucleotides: TGCGCCAGCAGCTCCGACAGGGCTTCACCCCTCCACTTT. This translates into CASSSDRASPLHF.

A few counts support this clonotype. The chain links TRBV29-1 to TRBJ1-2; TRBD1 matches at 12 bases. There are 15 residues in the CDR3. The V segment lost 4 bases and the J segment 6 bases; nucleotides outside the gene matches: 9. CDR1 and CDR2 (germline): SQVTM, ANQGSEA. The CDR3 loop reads CSVVGGGQGAHGYTF. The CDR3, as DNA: TGCAGCGTTGTAGGAGGGGGACAGGGGGCACATGGCTACACCTTC.

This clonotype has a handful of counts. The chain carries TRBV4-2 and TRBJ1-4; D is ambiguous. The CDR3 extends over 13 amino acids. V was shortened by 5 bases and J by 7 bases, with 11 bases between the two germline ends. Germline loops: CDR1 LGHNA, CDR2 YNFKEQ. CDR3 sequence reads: CASSTTTGEKLFF. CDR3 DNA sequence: TGTGCCAGCAGCACTACAACGGGTGAAAAACTGTTTTTT.

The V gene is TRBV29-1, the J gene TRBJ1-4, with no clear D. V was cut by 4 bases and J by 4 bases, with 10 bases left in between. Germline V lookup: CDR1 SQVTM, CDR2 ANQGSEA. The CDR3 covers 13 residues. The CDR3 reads CSVALGNNEKLFF. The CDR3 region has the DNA TGCAGCGTTGCTTTGGGCAATAATGAAAAACTGTTTTTT.

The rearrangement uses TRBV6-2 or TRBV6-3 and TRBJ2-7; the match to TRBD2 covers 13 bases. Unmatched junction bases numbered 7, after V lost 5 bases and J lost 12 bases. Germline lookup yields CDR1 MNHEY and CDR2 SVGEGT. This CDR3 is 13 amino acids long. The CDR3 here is CASSPERLAGGYF. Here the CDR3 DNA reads TGTGCCAGCAGTCCAGAGCGACTAGCGGGAGGGTACTTC.

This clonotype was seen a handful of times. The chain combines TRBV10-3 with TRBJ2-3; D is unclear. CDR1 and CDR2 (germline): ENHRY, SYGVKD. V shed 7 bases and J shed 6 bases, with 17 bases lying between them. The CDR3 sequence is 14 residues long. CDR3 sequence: CAITESPASDTQYF. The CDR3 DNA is TGTGCCATCACCGAGTCACCGGCCTCGGATACGCAGTATTTT.

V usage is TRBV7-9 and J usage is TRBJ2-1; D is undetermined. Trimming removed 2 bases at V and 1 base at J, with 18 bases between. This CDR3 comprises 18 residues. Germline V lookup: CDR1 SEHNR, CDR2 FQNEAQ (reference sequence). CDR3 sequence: CASSLTHHPPKSYNEQFF. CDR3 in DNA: TGTGCCAGCAGCTTAACCCACCACCCTCCCAAGTCCTACAATGAGCAGTTCTTC. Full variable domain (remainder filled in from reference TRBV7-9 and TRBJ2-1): DTGVSQNPRHKITKRGQNVTFRCDPISEHNRLYWYRQTLGQGPEFLTYFQNEAQLEKSRLLSDRFSAERPKGSFSTLEIQRTEQGDSAMYLCASSLTHHPPKSYNEQFFGPGTRLTVL.

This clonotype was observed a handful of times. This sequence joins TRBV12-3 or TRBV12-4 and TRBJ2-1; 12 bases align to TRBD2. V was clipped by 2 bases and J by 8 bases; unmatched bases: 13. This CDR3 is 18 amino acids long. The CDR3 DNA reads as TGTGCCAGCAGTTTAAGAGTATCCCCTAGCGGGGGGGCCCATGAGCAGTTCTTC. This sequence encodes CASSLRVSPSGGAHEQFF.

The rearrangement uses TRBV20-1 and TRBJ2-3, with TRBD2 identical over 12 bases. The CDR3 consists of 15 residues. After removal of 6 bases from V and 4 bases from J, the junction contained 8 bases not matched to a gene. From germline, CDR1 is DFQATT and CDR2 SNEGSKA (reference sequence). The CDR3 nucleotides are TGCAGTGCACTGACTAGCGGGGGTATAGCAGATACGCAGTATTTT. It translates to CSALTSGGIADTQYF.

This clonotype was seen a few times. The chain's CDR3 is CSVEVQERSYGYTF. The CDR3 region has the DNA TGCAGCGTTGAAGTCCAGGAGAGGAGCTATGGCTACACCTTC. The rearrangement joins TRBV29-1 to TRBJ1-2, with unresolved D. The germline V gene has CDR1 SQVTM and CDR2 ANQGSEA. This CDR3 contains 14 residues. V lost 1 base to trimming and J lost 4 bases, with 13 bases between them.

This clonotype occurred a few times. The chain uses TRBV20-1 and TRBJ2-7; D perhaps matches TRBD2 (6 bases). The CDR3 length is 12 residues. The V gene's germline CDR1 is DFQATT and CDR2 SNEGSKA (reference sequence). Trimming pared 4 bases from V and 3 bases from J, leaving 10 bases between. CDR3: CSATWGDYEQYF. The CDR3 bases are TGCAGTGCTACTTGGGGGGACTACGAGCAGTACTTC.

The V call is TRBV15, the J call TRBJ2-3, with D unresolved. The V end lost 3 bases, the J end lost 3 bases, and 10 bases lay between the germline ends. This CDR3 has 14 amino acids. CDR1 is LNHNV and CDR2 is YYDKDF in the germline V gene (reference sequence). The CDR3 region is CATSSLSSTDTQYF. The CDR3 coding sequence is TGTGCCACCAGCAGTCTTAGTAGTACAGATACGCAGTATTTT.

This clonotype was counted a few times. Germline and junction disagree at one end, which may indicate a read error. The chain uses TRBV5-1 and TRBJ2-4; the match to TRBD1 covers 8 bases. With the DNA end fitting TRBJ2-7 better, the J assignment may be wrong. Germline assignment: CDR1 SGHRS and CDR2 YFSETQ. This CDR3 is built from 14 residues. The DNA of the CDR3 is TGTGCCAGCCAAACTACGACAGGGGTCCACGAGCAGTACTTC. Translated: CASQTTTGVHEQYF.

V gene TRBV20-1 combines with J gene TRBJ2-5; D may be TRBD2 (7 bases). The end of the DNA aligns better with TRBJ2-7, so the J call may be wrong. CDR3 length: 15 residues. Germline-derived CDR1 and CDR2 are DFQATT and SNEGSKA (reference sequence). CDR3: CSAIPGEGSPYEQYF. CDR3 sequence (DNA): TGCAGTGCTATCCCAGGGGAGGGGTCCCCCTACGAGCAGTACTTC.

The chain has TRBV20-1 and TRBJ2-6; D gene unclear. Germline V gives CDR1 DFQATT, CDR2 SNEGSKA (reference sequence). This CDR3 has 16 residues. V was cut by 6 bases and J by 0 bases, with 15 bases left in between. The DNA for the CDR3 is TGCAGTGCCTACACAAAACCCATCTCTGGGGCCAACGTCCTGACTTTC. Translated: CSAYTKPISGANVLTF.

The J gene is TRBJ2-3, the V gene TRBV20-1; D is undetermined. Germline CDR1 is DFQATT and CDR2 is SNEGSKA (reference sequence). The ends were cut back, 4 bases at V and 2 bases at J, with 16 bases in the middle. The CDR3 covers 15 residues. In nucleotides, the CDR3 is TGCAGTGCTACTCATCGGAACATTCACACAGATACGCAGTATTTT. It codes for CSATHRNIHTDTQYF.

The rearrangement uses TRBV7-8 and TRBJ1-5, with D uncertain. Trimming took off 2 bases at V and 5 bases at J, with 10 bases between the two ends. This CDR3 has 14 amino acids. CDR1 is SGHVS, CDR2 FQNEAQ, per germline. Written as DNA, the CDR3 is TGTGCCAGCAGCTTACTCGACACGGATCAGCCCCAGCATTTT. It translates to CASSLLDTDQPQHF.

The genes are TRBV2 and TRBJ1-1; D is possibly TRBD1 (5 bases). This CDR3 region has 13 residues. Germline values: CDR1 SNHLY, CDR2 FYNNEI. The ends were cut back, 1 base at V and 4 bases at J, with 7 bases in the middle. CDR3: CASSEEGFTEAFF. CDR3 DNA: TGTGCCAGCAGTGAAGAGGGGTTCACTGAAGCTTTCTTT. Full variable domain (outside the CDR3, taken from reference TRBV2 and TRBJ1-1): EPEVTQTPSHQVTQMGQEVILRCVPISNHLYFYWYRQILGQKVEFLVSFYNNEISEKSEIFDDQFSVERPDGSNFTLKIRSTKLEDSAMYFCASSEEGFTEAFFGQGTRLTVV.

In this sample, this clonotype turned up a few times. Here the CDR3 reads CASSQDTGDYNEQFF. The CDR3 bases are TGCGCCAGCAGCCAAGATACAGGGGACTACAATGAGCAGTTCTTC. The rearrangement joins TRBV4-3 to TRBJ2-1; 7 nucleotides align to TRBD1. This CDR3 is 15 amino acids long. Germline values: CDR1 LGHNA, CDR2 YSLEER. The V and J ends lost 0 bases and 3 bases, in that order; junction bases with no gene match: 2.

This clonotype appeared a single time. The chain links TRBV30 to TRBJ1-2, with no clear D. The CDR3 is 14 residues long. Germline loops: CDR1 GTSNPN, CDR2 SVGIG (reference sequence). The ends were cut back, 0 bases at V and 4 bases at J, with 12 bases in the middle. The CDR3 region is CAWSVKEEVYGYTF. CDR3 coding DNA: TGTGCCTGGAGTGTTAAAGAGGAGGTCTATGGCTACACCTTC.

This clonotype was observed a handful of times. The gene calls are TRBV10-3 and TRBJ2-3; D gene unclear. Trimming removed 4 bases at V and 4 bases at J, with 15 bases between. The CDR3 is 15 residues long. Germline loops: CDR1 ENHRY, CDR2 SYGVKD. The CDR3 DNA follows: TGTGCCATCAGTGTAGCCATGGGTCTCGCAGATACGCAGTATTTT. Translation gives CAISVAMGLADTQYF.